This T cell receptor beta chain originates from a study of blood T cell repertoires in COVID-19. Study-level information: Sites across the United States, Italy and Spain contributed samples from acute and convalescent COVID-19. The analysed material was cDNA or gDNA that came from T cells, B-cell-depleted T cells, or PBMCs.

Authors' analysis steps: Reference gene primer amplification gave estimated nucleated cell counts. The data were produced by immunoSEQ multiplex PCR, yet TCRdb's version contains in-frame clones alone and is incomplete. V, J and clone size are those of that table, while D and trimming were read from the DNA. Counted here are 250,000 to 300,000 clones, around 80% occurring once; the ten biggest clones make up under 5%. For this clone: Other DNA sequences in this specimen translate into the identical CDR3.

Trimming at V came to 5 bases and at J to 2 bases, leaving 7 bases not matched to a gene. CDR1 and CDR2 from the germline V gene are SGHTA and FQGNSA. This CDR3 is built from 16 residues. V is TRBV7-2 and J is TRBJ2-3, with 10 bases that match TRBD2. The source of this sequence is a man aged 55 to 69 with acute or convalescent COVID-19. The sample comprised peripheral blood. CDR3 protein: CASSLRLAGNTDTQYF. The CDR3 coding sequence is TGTGCCAGCAGCCTGAGACTAGCGGGTAACACAGATACGCAGTATTTT.